A selection of T cell receptor beta chains follows, all from one sample in a study of OX40 agonist ivuxolimab in advanced cancers. Using immunoSEQ multiplex PCR, the repertoire was profiled, and TCRdb retains in-frame clones only, with some absent. The table includes about 70,000 clones, approximately 86% detected once. Sequencing used CD4+ or CD8+ T cells sorted from blood, obtained in a trial of the OX40 agonist ivuxolimab. These receptors came from an adult with an advanced solid tumor such as melanoma, head and neck, liver or kidney cancer. The CDR3 runs from the conserved cysteine through the conserved F or W. D genes are given only for firm matches.

d_call: NA
v_call: TRBV6-1
j_call: TRBJ1-5
cdr3_aa: CASSEDPRGLSSWPQHF

d_call: NA
v_call: TRBV5-1
j_call: TRBJ1-1
cdr3_aa: CASSLAREATEAFF

d_call: TRBD1
v_call: TRBV7-2
j_call: TRBJ1-1
cdr3_aa: CASSPGQVNTEAFF

d_call: NA
v_call: TRBV30
j_call: TRBJ1-4
cdr3_aa: CAWSIWGKTNEKLFF

d_call: TRBD1
v_call: TRBV6-5
j_call: TRBJ2-5
cdr3_aa: CASSYTGTGQKTQYF

d_call: TRBD2
v_call: TRBV5-1
j_call: TRBJ2-5
cdr3_aa: CASSLRLAGGSQETQYF

d_call: TRBD1
v_call: TRBV2
j_call: TRBJ1-2
cdr3_aa: CASINDRGHGGYTF

d_call: TRBD2
v_call: TRBV14
j_call: TRBJ2-3
cdr3_aa: CASSQRGRDTQYF

d_call: NA
v_call: TRBV2
j_call: TRBJ1-5
cdr3_aa: CASSETSVSQPQHF

d_call: TRBD2
v_call: TRBV4-2
j_call: TRBJ2-1
cdr3_aa: CASSQVGGDEQFF

d_call: NA
v_call: TRBV7-8
j_call: TRBJ2-4
cdr3_aa: CASSSRGAKNIQYF

d_call: NA
v_call: TRBV19
j_call: TRBJ2-1
cdr3_aa: CASSIVTARDFYNEQFF

d_call: NA
v_call: TRBV2
j_call: TRBJ1-2
cdr3_aa: CASRVLTSGGNHGYTF

d_call: NA
v_call: TRBV6-5
j_call: TRBJ1-2
cdr3_aa: CASSPLGGGRGYTF

d_call: TRBD1
v_call: TRBV19
j_call: TRBJ1-4
cdr3_aa: CASSLGTGIGANEKLFF

d_call: NA
v_call: TRBV5-1
j_call: TRBJ1-3
cdr3_aa: CASSLAVGRGNTIYF

d_call: NA
v_call: TRBV7-2
j_call: TRBJ2-5
cdr3_aa: CASSLGVRAQETQYF

d_call: TRBD2
v_call: TRBV5-1
j_call: TRBJ2-3
cdr3_aa: CASSLGGTSGTDTQYF

d_call: TRBD1
v_call: TRBV25-1
j_call: TRBJ1-5
cdr3_aa: CASSESGQSQRGPQHF

d_call: NA
v_call: TRBV5-1
j_call: TRBJ2-1
cdr3_aa: CASSLRPSGYNEQFF

d_call: NA
v_call: TRBV18
j_call: TRBJ1-4
cdr3_aa: CASSPNPLRVGQINEKLFF

d_call: TRBD1
v_call: TRBV6-1
j_call: TRBJ1-6
cdr3_aa: CASSRTGIDSPLHF

d_call: TRBD1
v_call: TRBV6-1
j_call: TRBJ1-2
cdr3_aa: CASSEAPGQAGWGYTF

d_call: NA
v_call: TRBV10-3
j_call: TRBJ1-2
cdr3_aa: CAIRMGSNYGYTF

d_call: NA
v_call: TRBV7-8
j_call: TRBJ1-5
cdr3_aa: CASSLGLRQGIRQPQHF

d_call: NA
v_call: TRBV10-3
j_call: TRBJ2-3
cdr3_aa: CAISDFGGGSDTQYF

d_call: NA
v_call: TRBV20-1
j_call: TRBJ2-1
cdr3_aa: CSVPTRDTQFF